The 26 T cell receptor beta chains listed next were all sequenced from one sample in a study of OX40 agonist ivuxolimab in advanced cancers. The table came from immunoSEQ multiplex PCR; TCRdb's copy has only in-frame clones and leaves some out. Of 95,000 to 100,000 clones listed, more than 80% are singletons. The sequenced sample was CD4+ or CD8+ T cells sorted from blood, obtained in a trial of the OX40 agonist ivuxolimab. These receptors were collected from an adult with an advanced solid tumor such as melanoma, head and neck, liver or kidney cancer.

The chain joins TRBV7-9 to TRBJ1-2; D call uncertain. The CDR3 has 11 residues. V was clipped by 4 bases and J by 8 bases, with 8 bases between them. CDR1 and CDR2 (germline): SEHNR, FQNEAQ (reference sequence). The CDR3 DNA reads TGTGCCAGCAGCTCCCCTACCGGCTACACCTTC. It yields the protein CASSSPTGYTF.

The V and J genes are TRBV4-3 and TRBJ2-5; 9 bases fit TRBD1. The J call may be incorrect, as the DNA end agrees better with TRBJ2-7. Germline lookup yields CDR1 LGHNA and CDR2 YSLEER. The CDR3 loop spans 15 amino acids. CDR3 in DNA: TGCGCCAGCAGCCATTCCGGGACAGGGAGCCACGAGCAGTACTTC. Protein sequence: CASSHSGTGSHEQYF.

For the CDR3, the DNA is TGTGCCTGGAGTGTGGGAGCGGGGGAGGTCACAGATACGCAGTATTTT. Its translation is CAWSVGAGEVTDTQYF. V gene TRBV30 combines with J gene TRBJ2-3; TRBD2 agrees at 8 bases. With 0 bases clipped from V and 2 bases from J, the junction kept 7 bases outside the gene matches. Germline CDR1 and CDR2: GTSNPN and SVGIG (reference sequence). CDR3 length: 16 amino acids.

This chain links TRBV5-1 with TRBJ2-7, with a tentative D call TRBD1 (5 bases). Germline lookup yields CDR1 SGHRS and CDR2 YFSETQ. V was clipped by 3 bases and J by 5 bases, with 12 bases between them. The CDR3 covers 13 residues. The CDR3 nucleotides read TGCGCCAGCAGCTCTCGACAGCCCAACGAGCAGTACTTC. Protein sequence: CASSSRQPNEQYF.

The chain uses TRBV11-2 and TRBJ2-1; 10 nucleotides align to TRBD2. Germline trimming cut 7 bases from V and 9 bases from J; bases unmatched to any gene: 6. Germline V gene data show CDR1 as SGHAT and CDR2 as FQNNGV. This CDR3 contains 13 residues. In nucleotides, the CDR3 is TGTGCCAGCAACGCTATAGCGGGAGGTGAGCAGTTCTTC. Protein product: CASNAIAGGEQFF.

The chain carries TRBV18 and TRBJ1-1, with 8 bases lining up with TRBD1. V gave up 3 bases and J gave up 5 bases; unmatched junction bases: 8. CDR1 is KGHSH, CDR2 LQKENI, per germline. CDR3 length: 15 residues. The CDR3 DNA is TGTGCCAGCTCACCGGTGGACAGGGCGAAAACTGAAGCTTTCTTT. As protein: CASSPVDRAKTEAFF.

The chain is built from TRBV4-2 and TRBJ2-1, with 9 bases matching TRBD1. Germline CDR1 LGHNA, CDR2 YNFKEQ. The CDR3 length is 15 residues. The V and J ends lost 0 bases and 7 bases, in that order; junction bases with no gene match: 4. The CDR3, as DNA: TGTGCCAGCAGCCAAGAGGACAGGGGAACGAATGAGCAGTTCTTC. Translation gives CASSQEDRGTNEQFF.

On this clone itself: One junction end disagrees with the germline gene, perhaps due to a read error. CDR3 sequence reads: CASSIDRGSGLDF. Written as DNA, the CDR3 is TGTGCCAGTAGTATAGATCGAGGCAGTGGGCTGGACTTC. This chain uses TRBV19 with TRBJ2-7; D call uncertain. This CDR3 has 13 residues. From germline, CDR1 is LNHDA and CDR2 SQIVND (reference sequence).

The CDR3 here is CASSPTPKIPGELFF. CDR3 bases: TGTGCCAGCAGCCCGACTCCCAAGATCCCCGGGGAGCTGTTTTTT. The chain links TRBV7-2 to TRBJ2-2; D not resolved. This CDR3 region has 15 residues. CDR1 is SGHTA and CDR2 is FQGNSA in the germline V gene. V shed 5 bases and J shed 6 bases, with 16 bases lying between them.

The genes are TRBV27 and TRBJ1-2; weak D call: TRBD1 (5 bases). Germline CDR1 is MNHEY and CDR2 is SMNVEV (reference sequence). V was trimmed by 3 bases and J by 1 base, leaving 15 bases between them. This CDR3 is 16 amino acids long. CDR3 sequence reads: CASSFSPQGFNYGYTF. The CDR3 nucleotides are TGTGCCAGCAGTTTCTCTCCTCAGGGTTTTAACTATGGCTACACCTTC.

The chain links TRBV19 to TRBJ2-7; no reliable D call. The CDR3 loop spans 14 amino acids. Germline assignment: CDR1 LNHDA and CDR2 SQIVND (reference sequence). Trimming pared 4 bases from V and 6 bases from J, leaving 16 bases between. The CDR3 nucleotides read TGTGCCAGTAGTAGAGTAGCCCCACCCAGCGAGCAGTACTTC. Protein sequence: CASSRVAPPSEQYF.

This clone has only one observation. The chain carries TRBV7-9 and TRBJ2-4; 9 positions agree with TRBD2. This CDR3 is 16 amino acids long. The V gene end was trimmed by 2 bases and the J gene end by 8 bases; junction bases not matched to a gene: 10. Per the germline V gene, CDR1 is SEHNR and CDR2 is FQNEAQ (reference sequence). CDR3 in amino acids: CASSLSLSGGLDIQYF. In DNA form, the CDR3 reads TGTGCCAGCAGCTTAAGCCTTAGCGGGGGTCTGGACATTCAGTACTTC.

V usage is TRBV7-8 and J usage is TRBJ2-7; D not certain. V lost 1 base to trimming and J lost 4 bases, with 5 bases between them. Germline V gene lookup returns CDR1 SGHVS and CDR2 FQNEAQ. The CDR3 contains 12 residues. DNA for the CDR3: TGTGCCAGCAGCTTAGGGGCATACGAGCAGTACTTC. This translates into CASSLGAYEQYF.

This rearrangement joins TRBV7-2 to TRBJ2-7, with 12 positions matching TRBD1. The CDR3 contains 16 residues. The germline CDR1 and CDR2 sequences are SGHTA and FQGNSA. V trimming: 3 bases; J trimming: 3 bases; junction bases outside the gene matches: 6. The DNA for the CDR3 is TGTGCCAGCAGCTTTATGGGACAGGGGGCGGTCTACGAGCAGTACTTC. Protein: CASSFMGQGAVYEQYF.

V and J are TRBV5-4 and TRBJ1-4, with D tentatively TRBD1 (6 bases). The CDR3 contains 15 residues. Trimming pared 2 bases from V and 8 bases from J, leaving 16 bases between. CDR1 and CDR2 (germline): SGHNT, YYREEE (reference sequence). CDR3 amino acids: CASSLTTGLGEKLFF. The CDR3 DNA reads TGTGCCAGCAGCTTAACCACAGGGCTGGGCGAAAAACTGTTTTTT.

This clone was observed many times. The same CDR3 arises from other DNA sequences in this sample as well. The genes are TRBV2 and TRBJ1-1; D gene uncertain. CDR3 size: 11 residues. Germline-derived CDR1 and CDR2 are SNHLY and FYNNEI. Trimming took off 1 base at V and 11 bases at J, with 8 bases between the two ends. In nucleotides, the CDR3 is TGTGCCAGCAGTGAAGGGACGAAGGCTTTCTTT. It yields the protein CASSEGTKAFF.

The CDR3 region is CASSLQGARIRGYTF. In nucleotides, the CDR3 is TGTGCCAGCAGCCTACAGGGGGCGCGAATCCGTGGCTACACCTTC. The V and J genes are TRBV7-9 and TRBJ1-2; 9 bases agree with TRBD1. The trim removed 5 bases at V and 7 bases at J, leaving 11 bases unmatched. CDR1 is SEHNR, CDR2 FQNEAQ, per germline (reference sequence). This CDR3 spans 15 amino acids.

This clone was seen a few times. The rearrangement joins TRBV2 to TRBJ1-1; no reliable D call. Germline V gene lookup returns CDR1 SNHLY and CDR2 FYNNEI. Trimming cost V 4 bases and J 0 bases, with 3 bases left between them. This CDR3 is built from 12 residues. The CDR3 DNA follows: TGTGCCAGCAGTGGCCTGAACACTGAAGCTTTCTTT. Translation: CASSGLNTEAFF.

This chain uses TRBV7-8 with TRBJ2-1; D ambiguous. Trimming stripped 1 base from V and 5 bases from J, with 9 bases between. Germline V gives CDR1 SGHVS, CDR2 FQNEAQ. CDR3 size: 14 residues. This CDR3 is CASSLEQRNNEQFF. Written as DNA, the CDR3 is TGTGCCAGCAGCTTAGAGCAACGCAACAATGAGCAGTTCTTC.

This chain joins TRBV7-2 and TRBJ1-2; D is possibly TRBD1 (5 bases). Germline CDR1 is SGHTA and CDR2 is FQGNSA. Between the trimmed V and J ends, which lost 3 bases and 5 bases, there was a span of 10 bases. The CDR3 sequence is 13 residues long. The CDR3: CASSFGTLYGYTF. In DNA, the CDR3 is TGTGCCAGCAGCTTCGGGACCCTTTATGGCTACACCTTC.

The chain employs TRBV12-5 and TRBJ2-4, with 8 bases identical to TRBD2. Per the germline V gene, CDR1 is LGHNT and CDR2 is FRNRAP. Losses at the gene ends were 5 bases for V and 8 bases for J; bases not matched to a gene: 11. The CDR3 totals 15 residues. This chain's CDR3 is CASGPTVTGGDIQYF. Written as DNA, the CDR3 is TGTGCTAGTGGTCCAACCGTAACGGGAGGGGACATTCAGTACTTC.

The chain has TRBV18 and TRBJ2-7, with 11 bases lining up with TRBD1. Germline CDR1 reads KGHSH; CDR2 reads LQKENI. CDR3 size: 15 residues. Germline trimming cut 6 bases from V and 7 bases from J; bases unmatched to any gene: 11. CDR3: CASSPTGTGGYEQYF. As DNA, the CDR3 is TGTGCCAGCTCGCCCACCGGGACAGGGGGTTATGAGCAGTACTTC.

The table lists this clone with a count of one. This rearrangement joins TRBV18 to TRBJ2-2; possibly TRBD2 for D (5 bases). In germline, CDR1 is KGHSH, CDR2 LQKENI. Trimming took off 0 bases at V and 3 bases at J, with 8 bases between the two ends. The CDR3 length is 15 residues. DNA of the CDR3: TGTGCCAGCTCACCACCGAGCGGTTACACCGGGGAGCTGTTTTTT. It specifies CASSPPSGYTGELFF.

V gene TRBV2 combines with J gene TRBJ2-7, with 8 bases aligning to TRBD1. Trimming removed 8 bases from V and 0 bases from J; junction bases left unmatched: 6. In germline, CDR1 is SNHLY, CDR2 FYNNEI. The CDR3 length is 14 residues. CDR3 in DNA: TGTGCCAGCGTTGGACAGGGAGGCTCCTACGAGCAGTACTTC. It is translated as CASVGQGGSYEQYF.

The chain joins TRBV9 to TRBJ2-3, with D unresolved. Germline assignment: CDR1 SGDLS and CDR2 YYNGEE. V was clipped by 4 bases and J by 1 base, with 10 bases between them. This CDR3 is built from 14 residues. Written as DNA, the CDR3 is TGTGCCAGCAGCCCCTGGTCCGGCACAGATACGCAGTATTTT. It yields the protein CASSPWSGTDTQYF.

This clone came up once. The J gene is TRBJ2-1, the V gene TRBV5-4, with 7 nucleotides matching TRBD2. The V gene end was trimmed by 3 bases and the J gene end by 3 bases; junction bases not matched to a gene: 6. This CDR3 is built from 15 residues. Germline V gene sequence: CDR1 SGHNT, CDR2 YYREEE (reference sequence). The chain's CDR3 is CASSYSSGNYNEQFF. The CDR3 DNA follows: TGTGCCAGCAGCTACTCTAGCGGAAACTACAATGAGCAGTTCTTC.